Following are 12 T cell receptor beta chains from one sample sequenced in a study of T cells in Graves' hyperthyroidism and ophthalmopathy (dated by TCRdb to between 2018 and 2021). Library generation was performed with multiplex PCR. TCRdb records Illumina HiSeq 2000 as the sequencer. The TCR beta CDR3 regions were amplified from RNA transcripts. For the first round of RT-PCR on the TCR CDR3, the HTBI primer set was used together with the Qiagen OneStep RT-PCR kit. In-frame beta chains were kept once TCRdb had trimmed the public reads at Q25 with fastp and called clones with MiXCR. Records with the same CDR3 protein are collapsed into one entry carrying the most frequent genes and DNA. Here the sample has almost 350,000 distinct CDR3 sequences; 15% to 20% occur a single time. Roughly 15% of the sample lies in the top ten. Sequencing was carried out using blood. The receptors were gathered from a woman in her 40s with Graves' ophthalmopathy.

This clonotype was counted at least ten times. This rearrangement joins TRBV30 to TRBJ1-5; possibly TRBD1 for D (6 bases). CDR3 length equals 16 residues. Germline V gene sequence: CDR1 GTSNPN, CDR2 SVGIG (reference sequence). The V end was cut by 3 bases, the J end by 3 bases, with 18 bases between. Here the CDR3 reads CAWSLEPGDPNQPQHF. The CDR3 nucleotides are TGTGCCTGGAGCCTTGAGCCAGGGGATCCCAATCAGCCCCAGCATTTT.

This clonotype occurred many times. J is TRBJ1-6 and V is TRBV6-1; D unclear. The CDR3 runs 14 residues. V lost 6 bases, J lost 0 bases, and 6 bases lay in between. The germline V gene encodes CDR1 MNHNS and CDR2 SASEGT. CDR3 bases: TGTGCCAGCAGAGGGAGCTCCTATAATTCACCCCTCCACTTT. Translating it yields CASRGSSYNSPLHF.

This clonotype was detected a few times. One end of the junction varies from germline; a read error may be responsible. The gene calls are TRBV10-1 and TRBJ2-7, with 7 nucleotides matching TRBD1. There are 15 residues in the CDR3. Germline V CDR1 and CDR2: WNHNN, SYGVQD (reference sequence). CDR3 amino acids: CASSESMTGKGEQSF. The CDR3, as DNA: TGCGCCAGCAGTGAGTCCATGACAGGGAAGGGGGAGCAGTCCTTC.

In its sample, this clonotype was seen many times. The J gene is TRBJ2-2, the V gene TRBV9; D remains unclear. Germline V lookup: CDR1 SGDLS, CDR2 YYNGEE. V was trimmed by 4 bases and J by 0 bases, leaving 10 bases between them. The CDR3 is 15 residues long. The CDR3 here is CASSPWTANTGELFF. CDR3 bases: TGTGCCAGCAGCCCGTGGACGGCGAACACCGGGGAGCTGTTTTTT.

J is TRBJ1-1 and V is TRBV5-6; the D is unclear. The CDR3 spans 16 residues. V was cut by 0 bases and J by 1 base, with 13 bases left in between. CDR1 SGHDT and CDR2 YYEEEE come from the germline V gene. The CDR3 region is CASSLVRSTPNTEAFF. The CDR3 coding sequence is TGTGCCAGCAGCTTGGTACGCTCCACACCGAACACTGAAGCTTTCTTT.

This clonotype showed up many times. The chain combines TRBV11-2 with TRBJ2-7; D possibly corresponds to TRBD1 (5 bases). Germline assignment: CDR1 SGHAT and CDR2 FQNNGV. V dropped 1 base and J dropped 6 bases, with 13 bases sitting between them. The CDR3 contains 14 residues. The CDR3 loop is CASSLVLGVAEQYF. CDR3 DNA sequence: TGTGCCAGCAGCTTAGTTTTAGGGGTGGCCGAGCAGTACTTC.

The table lists this clonotype with many counts. The chain is built from TRBV6-2 or TRBV6-3 and TRBJ1-5; 7 positions agree with TRBD1. The trim removed 8 bases at V and 3 bases at J, leaving 10 bases unmatched. The germline gives CDR1 MNHEY, CDR2 SVGEGT. The CDR3 extends over 15 amino acids. Written as DNA, the CDR3 is TGTGCCAGCTCCCAGGTAGGGGGCGTCAATCAGCCCCAGCATTTT. Translation: CASSQVGGVNQPQHF.

This clonotype has only one observation. The rearrangement uses TRBV6-1 and TRBJ1-5; 11 positions match TRBD1. The CDR3 is 16 amino acids. CDR1 and CDR2 (germline): MNHNS, SASEGT. With 6 bases clipped from V and 4 bases from J, the junction kept 8 bases outside the gene matches. DNA of the CDR3: TGTGCCAGCAGCAGGGCTGGGACAGGGGGGAATCAGCCCCAGCATTTT. This codes for CASSRAGTGGNQPQHF.

Many counts were recorded for this clonotype. This rearrangement joins TRBV5-1 to TRBJ2-7; perhaps D is TRBD1 or TRBD2 (6 bases each). V was clipped by 3 bases and J by 3 bases, with 16 bases between them. The CDR3 is made up of 15 amino acids. Germline-derived CDR1 and CDR2 are SGHRS and YFSETQ. This chain's CDR3 is CASSSSGGGSYEQYF. The CDR3 DNA sequence: TGCGCCAGCAGCTCTTCAGGAGGGGGAAGCTACGAGCAGTACTTC.

This clonotype was observed many times. This may come from a read error, since a much larger clone is one base off. The V call is TRBV6-5, the J call TRBJ2-7; 9 bases map to TRBD2. The length of the CDR3 is 16 residues. V gave up 2 bases and J gave up 3 bases; unmatched junction bases: 8. Germline CDR1 is MNHEY and CDR2 is SVGAGI. CDR3 DNA sequence: TGTGCCAGCAGTTACCTGATTAGCGGGAGAGACTACGAGCAGTACTTC. It encodes CASSYLISGRDYEQYF.

A single count supports this clonotype. J is TRBJ2-5 and V is TRBV24-1; tentatively, D is TRBD1 or TRBD2 (5 bases each). CDR1 and CDR2 from the germline V gene are KGHDR and SFDVKD. The CDR3 length is 15 residues. V was trimmed by 6 bases and J by 5 bases, leaving 18 bases between them. CDR3 in amino acids: CATSTTGLGDETQYF. Here the CDR3 DNA reads TGTGCCACCAGTACGACCGGCCTGGGGGATGAGACCCAGTACTTC.

Many counts were recorded for this clonotype. This chain joins TRBV28 and TRBJ2-7; 10 nucleotides align to TRBD1. Germline-derived CDR1 and CDR2 are MDHEN and SYDVKM. V lost 5 bases and J lost 4; bases outside the gene matches: 11. This CDR3 is built from 16 residues. CDR3 protein: CASSTPPRTGGYEQYF. CDR3 in DNA: TGTGCCAGCAGTACCCCCCCCCGGACAGGGGGTTACGAGCAGTACTTC. Complete variable domain (other parts from reference TRBV28 and TRBJ2-7): DVKVTQSSRYLVKRTGEKVFLECVQDMDHENMFWYRQDPGLGLRLIYFSYDVKMKEKGDIPEGYSVSREKKERFSLILESASTNQTSMYLCASSTPPRTGGYEQYFGPGTRLTVT.